This is a list of T cell receptor beta chains from one sample in a study of shared clonotypes between healthy human individuals. The table came from immunoSEQ multiplex PCR; TCRdb's copy has only in-frame clones and leaves some out. The sample contains 2 million to 2.5 million clones, approximately 93% of which appear only once. Source material: naive CD4+ T cells from PBMCs. The receptor source for this set is a man younger than 35 in good health. Some clones in this sample may be carry-over from other donors' samples. The CDR3 runs from the conserved cysteine through the conserved F or W. D genes are given only for firm matches. Clone size is not always given. Where it is, it says once, few, many or a class for expanded clones.

- - TRBJ2-1 TRBV5-4 TGTGCCAGGAACTCATCACGTGGGAGGTACAATGAGCAGTTCTTC CARNSSRGRYNEQFF
- TRBD1 TRBJ2-3 TRBV6-4 TGTGCCAGCCGTGGACAGGGGGCAAAAGATACGCAGTATTTT CASRGQGAKDTQYF
- - TRBJ2-3 TRBV19 TGTGCCAGTACTGGGACCACAGATACGCAGTATTTT CASTGTTDTQYF
- TRBD2 TRBJ2-7 TRBV11-2 TGTGCCAGCAGCTTAGATCCCCCCAGCGGGAGTAGGTACGAGCAGTACTTC CASSLDPPSGSRYEQYF
- TRBD1 TRBJ2-7 TRBV5-4 TGTGCCAGCAGCCCCGGGACAGGGGGATCCTACGAGCAGTACTTC CASSPGTGGSYEQYF
- TRBD1 TRBJ1-1 TRBV7-9 TGTGCCAGCAGCCAGGGGGGCACTGAAGCTTTCTTT CASSQGGTEAFF
- - TRBJ2-7 TRBV10-2 TGCGCCAGCAGTGCCCTTACGGGGGGCGCCCCCTCCTACGAGCAGTACTTC CASSALTGGAPSYEQYF
- - TRBJ1-2 TRBV14 TGTGCCAGCAGCCAGGTCAGCTTTAACTATGGCTACACCTTC CASSQVSFNYGYTF
- - TRBJ1-2 TRBV7-2 TGTGCCAGCAGCTTAGTTTGGGAATCTAACTATGGCTACACCTTC CASSLVWESNYGYTF
- TRBD2 TRBJ2-5 TRBV5-1 TGCGCCAGCAGCTTCCGACTAGCGGGAACGGGAGAGACCCAGTACTTC CASSFRLAGTGETQYF
- - TRBJ2-1 TRBV29-1 TGCAGCGCTGGGTCGGGGGACAATGAGCAGTTCTTC CSAGSGDNEQFF
- - TRBJ1-2 TRBV28 TGTGCCAGCAGTTTAAAGGGTCGGGACACCGCAGGGTACACCTTC CASSLKGRDTAGYTF
- TRBD1 TRBJ2-5 TRBV28 TGTGCCAGCAGTTCCCCGCGGTGGGCAGGGGGATACGAGACCCAGTACTTC CASSSPRWAGGYETQYF
few - TRBJ1-5 TRBV10-2 TGCGCCAGCAGTGAGAGTAGAGATCGGCCCCAGCATTTT CASSESRDRPQHF
- TRBD1 TRBJ1-1 TRBV5-1 TGCGCCAGCAGCGCGCCGCGGACAGGGGTCACTGAAGCTTTCTTT CASSAPRTGVTEAFF
- TRBD2 TRBJ2-7 TRBV5-1 TGCGCCAGTCGAGCGGGAGGTCGCTACGAGCAGTACTTC CASRAGGRYEQYF
- TRBD1 TRBJ1-2 TRBV28 TGTGCCAGCAGATCCGCTCTACAGGGGCACTATGGCTACACCTTC CASRSALQGHYGYTF
few - TRBJ2-2 TRBV10-3 TGTGCCATCAGTGAGGGCGGGACCGGGGAGCTGTTTTTT CAISEGGTGELFF
- TRBD1 TRBJ2-2 TRBV11-2 TGTGCCAGCAGCCGACAGGGGGAGAGCGGGGAGCTGTTTTTT CASSRQGESGELFF
- - TRBJ2-7 TRBV30 TGTGCCTGGAGTCCTTGGCAGACTCTCTACGAGCAGTACTTC CAWSPWQTLYEQYF
- TRBD1 TRBJ2-1 TRBV27 TGTGCCAGCAGTTACTACAGGGGCTCCTACAATGAGCAGTTCTTC CASSYYRGSYNEQFF
- - TRBJ2-5 TRBV11-2 TGTGCCAGCAGCCTTCGACAGGCTACCCAAGAGACCCAGTACTTC CASSLRQATQETQYF
- - TRBJ2-2 TRBV20-1 TGCAGTGCTAGTCTGCCACGGGAGCTGTTTTTT CSASLPRELFF